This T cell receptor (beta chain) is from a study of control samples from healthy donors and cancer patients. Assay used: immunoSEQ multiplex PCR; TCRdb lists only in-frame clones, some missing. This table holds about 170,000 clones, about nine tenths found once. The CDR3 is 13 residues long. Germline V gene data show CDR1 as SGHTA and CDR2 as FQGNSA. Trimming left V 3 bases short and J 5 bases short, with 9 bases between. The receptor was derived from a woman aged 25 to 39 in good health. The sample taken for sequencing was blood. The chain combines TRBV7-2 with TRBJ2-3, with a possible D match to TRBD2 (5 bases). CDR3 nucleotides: TGTGCCAGCAGCTTGCTAGCCGGAGATACGCAGTATTTT. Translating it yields CASSLLAGDTQYF.